The clone carrying this T cell receptor (beta chain) was seen only a few times. The antigen is undetermined. This specimen belongs to a study of cytomegalovirus exposure and HLA in healthy donors. General study points: In vitro testing confirmed a few CMV-associated chains as specific for CMV antigens. Upon later analysis, TCR association rates were observed to vary by HLA locus, being highest for DRB1 and lowest for HLA-C. When a later analysis compared HLA-associated TCR beta chains with equally common others, the HLA-associated chains turned out to be more clonally expanded and to have lower generation probabilities.

The germline gives CDR1 MNHNY, CDR2 SVGAGI (reference sequence). The CDR3 covers 14 residues. The junction had 6 bases not matched to a gene; V was cut back by 8 bases and J by 0 bases. In the PCR, 60 Vbeta and 13 Jbeta primers were used. Repertoires were generated with immunoSEQ multiplex PCR, while TCRdb's copy carries only in-frame clones and drops some. The sample includes about 160,000 clones, roughly 81% of them seen just once. The TCR comes from a woman between 50 and 59 years old in good health and CMV-seronegative. This chain uses TRBV6-6 with TRBJ1-1, with 7 bases identical to TRBD1. What was sequenced was PBMCs. The CDR3 region is CASAQTGVNTEAFF. The CDR3 DNA is TGTGCCAGCGCCCAAACAGGGGTGAACACTGAAGCTTTCTTT.